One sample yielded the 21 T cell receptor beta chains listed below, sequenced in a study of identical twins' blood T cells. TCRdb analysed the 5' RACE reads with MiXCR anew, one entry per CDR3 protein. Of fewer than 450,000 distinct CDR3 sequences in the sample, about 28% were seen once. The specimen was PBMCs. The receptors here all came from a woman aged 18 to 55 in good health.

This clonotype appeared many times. The CDR3 DNA reads TGTGCCAGCAGTTCGACCTTCTTCGAGTGGGCTTTCTTT. This encodes CASSSTFFEWAFF. The chain recombines TRBV28 with TRBJ1-1; D is ambiguous. Trimming took 4 bases from V and 11 from J, leaving 17 bases between them. The length of the CDR3 is 13 residues. Germline lookup yields CDR1 MDHEN and CDR2 SYDVKM.

The CDR3 DNA is TGTGCCAGCAGTTACGGACAGGTGAACACTGAAGCTTTCTTT. Residues: CASSYGQVNTEAFF. V usage is TRBV6-6 and J usage is TRBJ1-1, with 7 bases matching TRBD1. After removal of 2 bases from V and 0 bases from J, the junction contained 0 bases not matched to a gene. Germline V gives CDR1 MNHNY, CDR2 SVGAGI (reference sequence). The CDR3 has 14 amino acids.

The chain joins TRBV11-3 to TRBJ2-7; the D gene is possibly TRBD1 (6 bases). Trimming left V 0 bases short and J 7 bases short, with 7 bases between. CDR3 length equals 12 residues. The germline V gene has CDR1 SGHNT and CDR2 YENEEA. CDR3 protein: CASSLEGQEQYF. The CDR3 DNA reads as TGTGCCAGCAGCTTAGAAGGACAGGAGCAGTACTTC.

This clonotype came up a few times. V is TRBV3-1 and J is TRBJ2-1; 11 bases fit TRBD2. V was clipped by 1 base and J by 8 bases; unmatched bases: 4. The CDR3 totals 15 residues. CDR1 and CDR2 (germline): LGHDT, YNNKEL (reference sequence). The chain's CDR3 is CASSQVVAGGYEQFF. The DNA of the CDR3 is TGTGCCAGCAGCCAAGTGGTAGCGGGAGGGTATGAGCAGTTCTTC.

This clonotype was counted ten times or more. CDR3 DNA: TGCAGCGTTGTACCCCAGGCTAGGAACACTGAAGCTTTCTTT. It specifies CSVVPQARNTEAFF. The rearrangement uses TRBV29-1 and TRBJ1-1; the D is unclear. V was shortened by 4 bases and J by 1 base, with 13 bases between the two germline ends. CDR1 and CDR2 (germline): SQVTM, ANQGSEA. The CDR3 is 14 amino acids.

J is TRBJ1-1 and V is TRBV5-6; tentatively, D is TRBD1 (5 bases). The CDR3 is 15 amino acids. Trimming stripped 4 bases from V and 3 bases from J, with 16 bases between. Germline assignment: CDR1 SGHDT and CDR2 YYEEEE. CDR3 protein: CASSHRLGVDTEAFF. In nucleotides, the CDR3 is TGTGCCAGCAGCCACAGGTTGGGGGTGGACACTGAAGCTTTCTTT. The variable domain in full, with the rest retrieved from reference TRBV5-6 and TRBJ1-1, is DAGVTQSPTHLIKTRGQQVTLRCSPKSGHDTVSWYQQALGQGPQFIFQYYEEEERQRGNFPDRFSGHQFPNYSSELNVNALLLGDSALYLCASSHRLGVDTEAFFGQGTRLTVV.

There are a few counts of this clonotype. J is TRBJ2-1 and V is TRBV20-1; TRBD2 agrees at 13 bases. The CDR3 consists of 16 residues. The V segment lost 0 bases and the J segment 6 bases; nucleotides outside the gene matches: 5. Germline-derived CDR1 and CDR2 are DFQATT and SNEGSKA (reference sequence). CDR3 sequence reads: CSARERTSGGLNEQFF. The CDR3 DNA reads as TGCAGTGCTAGAGAGAGGACTAGCGGGGGCCTCAATGAGCAGTTCTTC.

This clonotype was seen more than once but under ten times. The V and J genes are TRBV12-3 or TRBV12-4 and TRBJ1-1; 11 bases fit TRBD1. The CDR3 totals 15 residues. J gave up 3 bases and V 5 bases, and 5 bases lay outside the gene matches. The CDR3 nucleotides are TGTGCCAGCAGTAGGACAGGGGGCGGGTACACTGAAGCTTTCTTT. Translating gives CASSRTGGGYTEAFF.

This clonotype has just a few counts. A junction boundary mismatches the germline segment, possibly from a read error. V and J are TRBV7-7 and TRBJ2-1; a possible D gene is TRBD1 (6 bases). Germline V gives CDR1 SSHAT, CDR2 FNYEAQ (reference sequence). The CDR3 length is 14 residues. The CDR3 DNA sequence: TGTGCTAGCAGCCCTACAGGGCGAGGGAATGAGCAGCTCTTC. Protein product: CASSPTGRGNEQLF.

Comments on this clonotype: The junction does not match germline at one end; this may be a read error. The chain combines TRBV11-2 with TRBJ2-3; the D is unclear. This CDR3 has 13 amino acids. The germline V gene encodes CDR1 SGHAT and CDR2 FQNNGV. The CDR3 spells CPSSFEGTDTQYF. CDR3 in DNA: TGTCCCAGCAGCTTTGAAGGCACAGATACGCAGTATTTT.

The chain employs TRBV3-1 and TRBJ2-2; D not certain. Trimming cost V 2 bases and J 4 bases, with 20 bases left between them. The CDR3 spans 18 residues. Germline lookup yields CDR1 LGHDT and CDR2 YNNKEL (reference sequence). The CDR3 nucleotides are TGTGCCAGCAGCCAAACCGGGTCCTACGCGTCGGGCACCGGGGAGCTGTTTTTT. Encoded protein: CASSQTGSYASGTGELFF.

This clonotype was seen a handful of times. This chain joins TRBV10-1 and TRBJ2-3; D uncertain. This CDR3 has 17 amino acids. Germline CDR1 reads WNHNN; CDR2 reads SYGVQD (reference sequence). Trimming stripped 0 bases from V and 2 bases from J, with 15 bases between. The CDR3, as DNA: TGCGCCAGCAGTGAGTCGACGAGTGGGGTTGACACAGATACGCAGTATTTT. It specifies CASSESTSGVDTDTQYF.

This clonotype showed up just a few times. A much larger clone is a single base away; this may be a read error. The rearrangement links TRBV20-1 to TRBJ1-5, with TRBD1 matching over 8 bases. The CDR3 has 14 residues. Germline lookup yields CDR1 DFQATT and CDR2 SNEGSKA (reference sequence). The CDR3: CSALGTGSNQPHHF. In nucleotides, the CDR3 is TGCAGTGCTCTCGGGACAGGAAGCAATCAGCCCCACCATTTT.

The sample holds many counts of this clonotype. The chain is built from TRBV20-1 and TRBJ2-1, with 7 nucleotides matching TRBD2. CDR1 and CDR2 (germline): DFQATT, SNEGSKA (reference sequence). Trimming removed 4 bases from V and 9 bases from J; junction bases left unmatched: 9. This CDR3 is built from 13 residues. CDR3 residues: CSATRGDDSEQFF. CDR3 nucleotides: TGCAGTGCTACACGGGGGGATGACAGTGAGCAGTTCTTC.

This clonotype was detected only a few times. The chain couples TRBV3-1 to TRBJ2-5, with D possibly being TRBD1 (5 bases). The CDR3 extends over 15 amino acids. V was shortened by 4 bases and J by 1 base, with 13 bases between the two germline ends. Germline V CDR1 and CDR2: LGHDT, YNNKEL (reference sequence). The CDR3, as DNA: TGTGCCAGCAGCCCCTTTAGGGGCCCCCAAGAGACCCAGTACTTC. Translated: CASSPFRGPQETQYF.

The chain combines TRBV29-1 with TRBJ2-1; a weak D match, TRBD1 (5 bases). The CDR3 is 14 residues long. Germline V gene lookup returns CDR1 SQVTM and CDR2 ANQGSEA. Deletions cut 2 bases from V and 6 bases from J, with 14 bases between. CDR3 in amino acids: CSVETRQLANEQFF. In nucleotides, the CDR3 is TGCAGCGTTGAAACCCGACAGCTGGCCAATGAGCAGTTCTTC.

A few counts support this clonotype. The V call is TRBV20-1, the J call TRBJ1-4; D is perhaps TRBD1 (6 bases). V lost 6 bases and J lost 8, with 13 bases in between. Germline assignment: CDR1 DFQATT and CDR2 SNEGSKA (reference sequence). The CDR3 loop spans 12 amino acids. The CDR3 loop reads CSAKDRAEKLFF. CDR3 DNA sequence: TGCAGTGCCAAGGACAGAGCGGAAAAACTGTTTTTT.

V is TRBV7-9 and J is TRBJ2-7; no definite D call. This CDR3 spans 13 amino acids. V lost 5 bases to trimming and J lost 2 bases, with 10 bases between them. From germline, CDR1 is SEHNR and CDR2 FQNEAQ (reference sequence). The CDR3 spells CASSPPGPYEQYF. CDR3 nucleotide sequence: TGTGCCAGCAGCCCCCCCGGGCCCTACGAGCAGTACTTC.

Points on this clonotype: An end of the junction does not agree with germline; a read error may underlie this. CDR3: CASSVGSASYDQYF. The DNA for the CDR3 is TGTGCCAGCAGCGTAGGCTCAGCCTCCTACGACCAGTACTTC. J is TRBJ2-7 and V is TRBV9; D ambiguous. CDR3 length: 14 amino acids. CDR1 SGDLS and CDR2 YYNGEE come from the germline V gene.

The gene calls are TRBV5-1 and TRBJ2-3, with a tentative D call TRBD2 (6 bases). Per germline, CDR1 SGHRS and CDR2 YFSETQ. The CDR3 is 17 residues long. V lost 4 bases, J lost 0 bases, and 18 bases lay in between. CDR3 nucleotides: TGCGCCAGCAGCGCTGGGGGGACTTTACCCAGCACAGATACGCAGTATTTT. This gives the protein CASSAGGTLPSTDTQYF.

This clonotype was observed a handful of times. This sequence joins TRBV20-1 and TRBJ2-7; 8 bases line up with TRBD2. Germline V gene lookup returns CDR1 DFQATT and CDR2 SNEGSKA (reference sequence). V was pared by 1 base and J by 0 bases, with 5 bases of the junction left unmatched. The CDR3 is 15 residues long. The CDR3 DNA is TGCAGTGCTAGAGTCCCGGGGGGGAGCTCCTACGAGCAGTACTTC. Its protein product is CSARVPGGSSYEQYF.